Listed here are 9 T cell receptor beta chains from one sample, sequenced in a study of blood T cell repertoires in COVID-19. Here immunoSEQ multiplex PCR was the method, and the copy in TCRdb shows in-frame clones only, minus some. This sample has about 88,000 clones, with 91% found just once. Material for sequencing was peripheral blood. The receptors shown here come from a human donor with active COVID-19. The donor label of this sample is uncertain.

J is TRBJ1-2 and V is TRBV7-9; 9 bases are shared with TRBD1. The CDR3 is 15 residues long. CDR1 is SEHNR and CDR2 is FQNEAQ in the germline V gene (reference sequence). V was clipped by 2 bases and J by 4 bases; unmatched bases: 5. In DNA form, the CDR3 reads TGTGCCAGCAGCTTAATAGGGACAGGGTTCTATGGCTACACCTTC. This codes for CASSLIGTGFYGYTF.

This sequence joins TRBV28 and TRBJ2-3; 8 bases are shared with TRBD2. The germline gives CDR1 MDHEN, CDR2 SYDVKM. This CDR3 is 20 amino acids long. Trimming at V came to 2 bases and at J to 4 bases, leaving 20 bases not matched to a gene. The CDR3 here is CASSLGEPGEAGVFADTQYF. DNA for the CDR3: TGTGCCAGCAGTTTAGGGGAGCCCGGTGAAGCGGGGGTGTTTGCAGATACGCAGTATTTT.

CDR3 sequence (DNA): TGTGCCAGCAGCTGGGGCTCCAGGGGCGCAAATGAAGCTTTCTTT. It translates to CASSWGSRGANEAFF. The gene calls are TRBV5-6 and TRBJ1-1, with D perhaps matching TRBD1 (6 bases). The V gene lost 3 bases and the J gene lost 7 bases, with 19 bases spanning the gap. Germline V gene lookup returns CDR1 SGHDT and CDR2 YYEEEE. The CDR3 length is 15 residues.

The gene calls are TRBV28 and TRBJ1-1; the match to TRBD1 covers 7 bases. V dropped 2 bases and J dropped 4; count of bases not matched to a gene: 10. Germline V gene data show CDR1 as MDHEN and CDR2 as SYDVKM. This CDR3 contains 16 residues. In DNA form, the CDR3 reads TGTGCCAGCAGTTTAAATAGTAGGGGACAGCGCACTGAAGCTTTCTTT. Residues: CASSLNSRGQRTEAFF.

V usage is TRBV5-8 and J usage is TRBJ2-2; D perhaps matches TRBD2 (6 bases). Germline CDR1 is SGHTS and CDR2 is YDEGEE. Trimming cost V 2 bases and J 2 bases, with 10 bases left between them. The CDR3 loop spans 15 amino acids. CDR3 coding DNA: TGTGCCAGCAGCTTCGGAGGGGACAACACCGGGGAGCTGTTTTTT. Its protein product is CASSFGGDNTGELFF.

This chain joins TRBV5-8 and TRBJ2-5; 7 bases map to TRBD1. V was clipped by 7 bases and J by 4 bases; unmatched bases: 10. Germline CDR1 is SGHTS and CDR2 is YDEGEE. There are 14 residues in the CDR3. The CDR3 DNA is TGTGCCAGCCAGTACGACAGGGCTGTAGAGACCCAGTACTTC. This translates into CASQYDRAVETQYF.

V is TRBV7-2 and J is TRBJ2-5; D is unclear. Trimming removed 5 bases from V and 5 bases from J, with 12 bases in between. Germline CDR1 reads SGHTA; CDR2 reads FQGNSA. This CDR3 has 13 residues. This CDR3 is CASSHPWRETQYF. In DNA form, the CDR3 reads TGTGCCAGCAGCCACCCCTGGCGGGAGACCCAGTACTTC.

This chain joins TRBV25-1 and TRBJ1-1; unclear D gene. The CDR3 is 14 amino acids. Trimming left V 2 bases short and J 3 bases short, with 10 bases between. Germline CDR1 reads MGHDK; CDR2 reads SYGVNS. The CDR3 reads CASSEREEDTEAFF. CDR3 bases: TGTGCCAGCAGTGAAAGGGAGGAGGACACTGAAGCTTTCTTT.

This clone appeared a single time. This chain joins TRBV4-1 and TRBJ1-1; D is uncertain. CDR3 length: 13 amino acids. Trimming took 4 bases from V and 6 from J, leaving 12 bases between them. Germline lookup yields CDR1 MGHRA and CDR2 YSYEKL. The DNA of the CDR3 is TGCGCCAGCAGCCCCGAGACACGGTCTGAAGCTTTCTTT. This translates into CASSPETRSEAFF.